This entry lists 24 T cell receptor beta chains sequenced from one sample in a study of blood T cell repertoires in COVID-19. The assay was immunoSEQ multiplex PCR, and TCRdb's table has in-frame clones only and misses some. This table holds around 220,000 clones, around four fifths found once. The material sequenced was peripheral blood. These receptors came from a man under 40 with active or convalescent COVID-19.

The CDR3 spells CASNDGGTPYNEQFF. Written as DNA, the CDR3 is TGCGCCAGCAATGACGGGGGAACCCCCTACAATGAGCAGTTCTTC. The chain combines TRBV10-2 with TRBJ2-1; a weak D match, TRBD2 (6 bases). This CDR3 has 15 amino acids. V was pared by 7 bases and J by 2 bases, with 15 bases between. Germline values: CDR1 WSHSY, CDR2 SAAADI.

The chain employs TRBV10-3 and TRBJ2-7; TRBD2 agrees at 12 bases. The junction had 2 bases not matched to a gene; V was cut back by 4 bases and J by 4 bases. The CDR3 sequence is 14 residues long. The germline CDR1 and CDR2 sequences are ENHRY and SYGVKD. The CDR3 sequence is CAISAGTSGYEQYF. The CDR3 bases are TGTGCCATCAGTGCAGGGACTAGCGGGTACGAGCAGTACTTC.

The rearrangement joins TRBV19 to TRBJ1-1, with TRBD1 matching 7 bases. This CDR3 has 17 residues. Germline-derived CDR1 and CDR2 are LNHDA and SQIVND (reference sequence). Trimming took 0 bases from V and 5 from J; bases not matched to a gene: 12. CDR3 sequence: CASSIDARTGSRTEAFF. The CDR3 DNA reads as TGTGCCAGTAGTATAGATGCCCGGACAGGTAGTCGGACTGAAGCTTTCTTT.

This chain joins TRBV10-2 and TRBJ1-3; 7 bases fit TRBD1. The CDR3 contains 14 residues. The ends lost 7 bases at V and 10 bases at J; junction bases unmatched: 13. Germline V gives CDR1 WSHSY, CDR2 SAAADI. CDR3 residues: CASNPGGGGGTIYF. The DNA for the CDR3 is TGCGCCAGCAACCCTGGAGGGGGCGGAGGGACCATATATTTT.

The chain is built from TRBV7-9 and TRBJ2-5; 9 bases agree with TRBD1. The germline CDR1 and CDR2 sequences are SEHNR and FQNEAQ (reference sequence). J was trimmed by 0 bases and V by 1 base; bases with no gene match: 3. The CDR3 spans 16 residues. CDR3 in amino acids: CASSLGDRGDQETQYF. DNA of the CDR3: TGTGCCAGCAGCTTAGGCGACAGGGGGGACCAAGAGACCCAGTACTTC.

The chain couples TRBV5-1 to TRBJ1-2; 12 bases fit TRBD1. CDR1 SGHRS and CDR2 YFSETQ come from the germline V gene. The CDR3 spans 14 residues. Trimming at V came to 4 bases and at J to 8 bases, leaving 6 bases not matched to a gene. CDR3 loop: CASSEGQGARGYTF. The CDR3 DNA reads TGCGCCAGCAGCGAGGGACAGGGGGCGCGGGGCTACACCTTC.

The chain employs TRBV10-3 and TRBJ2-5; tentative D call: TRBD1 (5 bases). Between the trimmed V and J ends, which lost 0 bases and 5 bases, there was a span of 10 bases. The CDR3 runs to 14 residues. Germline V lookup: CDR1 ENHRY, CDR2 SYGVKD. The CDR3 is CAISESSGWETQYF. The DNA for the CDR3 is TGTGCCATCAGTGAGTCGTCAGGGTGGGAGACCCAGTACTTC.

The chain links TRBV27 to TRBJ2-3; 8 bases fit TRBD1. The CDR3 runs 16 residues. J gave up 5 bases and V 2 bases, and 9 bases lay outside the gene matches. Germline values: CDR1 MNHEY, CDR2 SMNVEV (reference sequence). In nucleotides, the CDR3 is TGTGCCAGCAGTTTAATCAGGGGGCGCTTGATAGATACGCAGTATTTT. It is translated as CASSLIRGRLIDTQYF.

The chain couples TRBV28 to TRBJ2-5; 9 positions match TRBD1. The CDR3 contains 18 residues. The germline CDR1 and CDR2 sequences are MDHEN and SYDVKM. V shed 5 bases and J 5 bases; nucleotides not matched to a gene: 18. The CDR3 bases are TGTGCCAGCAGTGGGGACGTATTGGCACAGGGGGCGCGGGAGACCCAGTACTTC. Translating it yields CASSGDVLAQGARETQYF. Complete variable domain (other parts from reference TRBV28 and TRBJ2-5): DVKVTQSSRYLVKRTGEKVFLECVQDMDHENMFWYRQDPGLGLRLIYFSYDVKMKEKGDIPEGYSVSREKKERFSLILESASTNQTSMYLCASSGDVLAQGARETQYFGPGTRLLVL.

The chain combines TRBV6-6 with TRBJ2-2; perhaps TRBD2 as D (6 bases). The CDR3 consists of 14 residues. Germline assignment: CDR1 MNHNY and CDR2 SVGAGI (reference sequence). Deletions cut 5 bases from V and 5 bases from J, with 12 bases between. The CDR3 DNA is TGTGCCAGCAGTGACGGAGGGAGAACCGGGGAGCTGTTTTTT. Its protein product is CASSDGGRTGELFF.

This clone has only a few counts. The chain combines TRBV7-8 with TRBJ2-7, with 14 bases matching TRBD2. J was trimmed by 2 bases and V by 5 bases; bases with no gene match: 11. CDR1 SGHVS and CDR2 FQNEAQ come from the germline V gene. The CDR3 covers 18 residues. Written as DNA, the CDR3 is TGTGCCAGCAGCCTAAGGGGGGGGACTAGCGGGAGAACCTACGAGCAGTACTTC. It encodes CASSLRGGTSGRTYEQYF. The full variable domain, in which reference TRBV7-8 and TRBJ2-7 provide the parts outside the CDR3, is GAGVSQSPRYKVAKRGQDVALRCDPISGHVSLFWYQQALGQGPEFLTYFQNEAQLDKSGLPSDRFFAERPEGSVSTLKIQRTQQEDSAVYLCASSLRGGTSGRTYEQYFGPGTRLTVT.

This chain uses TRBV7-2 with TRBJ1-6; D is possibly TRBD1 (6 bases). Germline V gene lookup returns CDR1 SGHTA and CDR2 FQGNSA. Deletions cut 5 bases from V and 5 bases from J, with 13 bases between. The CDR3 length is 15 residues. CDR3 amino acids: CASSQGTGNNSPLHF. CDR3 sequence (DNA): TGTGCCAGCAGCCAGGGGACCGGGAATAATTCACCCCTCCACTTT.

The V gene is TRBV6-5, the J gene TRBJ2-3; D may be TRBD1 (5 bases). Germline V gives CDR1 MNHEY, CDR2 SVGAGI. V shed 6 bases and J shed 2 bases, with 15 bases lying between them. CDR3 size: 15 residues. The CDR3, as DNA: TGTGCCAGCAGAGGGCCAGGGCCGAACACAGATACGCAGTATTTT. This gives the protein CASRGPGPNTDTQYF.

The chain recombines TRBV15 with TRBJ1-4, with D possibly TRBD1 on 6 matching bases. The V gene lost 3 bases and the J gene lost 4 bases, with 9 bases spanning the gap. CDR3 size: 14 residues. From germline, CDR1 is LNHNV and CDR2 YYDKDF (reference sequence). Here the CDR3 reads CATSRGTLNEKLFF. The CDR3, as DNA: TGTGCCACCAGCAGGGGGACACTTAATGAAAAACTGTTTTTT.

The CDR3 loop reads CASSLVPGGPYEQFF. The CDR3 DNA reads TGTGCCAGCAGCTTAGTCCCGGGGGGGCCTTATGAGCAGTTCTTC. The chain recombines TRBV11-3 with TRBJ2-1; 8 nucleotides align to TRBD2. This CDR3 spans 15 amino acids. The V segment lost 1 base and the J segment 8 bases; nucleotides outside the gene matches: 7. Germline lookup yields CDR1 SGHNT and CDR2 YENEEA.

The chain recombines TRBV5-6 with TRBJ1-1, with D possibly matching TRBD1 (5 bases). The CDR3 sequence is 13 residues long. Germline V gene data show CDR1 as SGHDT and CDR2 as YYEEEE. V was trimmed by 4 bases and J by 0 bases, leaving 7 bases between them. CDR3 protein: CASSQGLNTEAFF. In DNA form, the CDR3 reads TGTGCCAGCAGCCAGGGCCTGAACACTGAAGCTTTCTTT.

The chain employs TRBV29-1 and TRBJ1-1, with 9 bases lining up with TRBD1. The CDR3 has 13 amino acids. The trim removed 8 bases at V and 5 bases at J, leaving 9 bases unmatched. Germline V gene sequence: CDR1 SQVTM, CDR2 ANQGSEA. The CDR3 loop reads CSTSGQGKTEAFF. The DNA for the CDR3 is TGCAGCACTTCGGGACAGGGAAAAACTGAAGCTTTCTTT.

This clone is a singleton in its sample. The CDR3 region is CASSAVGTGNEGYTF. CDR3 bases: TGTGCCAGCAGCGCGGTTGGGACAGGGAATGAAGGCTACACCTTC. V is TRBV9 and J is TRBJ1-2; 9 positions agree with TRBD1. The CDR3 totals 15 residues. The V and J ends lost 3 bases and 8 bases, in that order; junction bases with no gene match: 11. Per the germline V gene, CDR1 is SGDLS and CDR2 is YYNGEE. Together with reference TRBV9 and TRBJ1-2, the CDR3 gives the full variable domain: DSGVTQTPKHLITATGQRVTLRCSPRSGDLSVYWYQQSLDQGLQFLIQYYNGEERAKGNILERFSAQQFPDLHSELNLSSLELGDSALYFCASSAVGTGNEGYTFGSGTRLTVV.

V gene TRBV28 combines with J gene TRBJ2-7; possibly TRBD1 for D (6 bases). The CDR3 has 13 amino acids. V lost 5 bases and J lost 0, with 8 bases in between. In germline, CDR1 is MDHEN, CDR2 SYDVKM. CDR3 sequence (DNA): TGTGCCAGCAGTACAGGGAGCTCCTACGAGCAGTACTTC. It translates to CASSTGSSYEQYF.

The CDR3 DNA reads as TGTGCCAGCAGCTTGCTGTCTAGCGGAGGGGAGACCCAGTACTTC. This sequence encodes CASSLLSSGGETQYF. The genes are TRBV5-6 and TRBJ2-5, with 7 bases fitting TRBD2. CDR3 size: 15 residues. The ends lost 1 base at V and 5 bases at J; junction bases unmatched: 8. Germline V lookup: CDR1 SGHDT, CDR2 YYEEEE.

The rearrangement uses TRBV9 and TRBJ2-7, with a weak D call TRBD2 (6 bases). V lost 5 bases, J lost 2 bases, and 11 bases lay in between. The CDR3 extends over 13 amino acids. Germline-derived CDR1 and CDR2 are SGDLS and YYNGEE. CDR3 coding DNA: TGTGCCAGCAGTGAACGGGAGACCTACGAGCAGTACTTC. It translates to CASSERETYEQYF.

The chain uses TRBV6-1 and TRBJ1-5, with 8 nucleotides matching TRBD1. The germline V gene encodes CDR1 MNHNS and CDR2 SASEGT. The CDR3 has 17 amino acids. Losses at the gene ends were 2 bases for V and 3 bases for J; bases not matched to a gene: 9. CDR3 sequence (DNA): TGTGCCAGCAGTGAACCCCCCGGGACAGGAAACAATCAGCCCCAGCATTTT. The encoded protein is CASSEPPGTGNNQPQHF.

The chain couples TRBV28 to TRBJ1-3; D unclear. Trimming removed 7 bases from V and 3 bases from J, with 7 bases in between. The CDR3 is made up of 12 amino acids. Germline CDR1 reads MDHEN; CDR2 reads SYDVKM. CDR3 in amino acids: CASTLSGNTIYF. Written as DNA, the CDR3 is TGTGCCAGCACCCTCAGTGGAAACACCATATATTTT.

CDR3 sequence reads: CASTEAGPYSNEQFF. In DNA form, the CDR3 reads TGTGCCAGCACCGAAGCGGGACCCTACTCCAATGAGCAGTTCTTC. V usage is TRBV28 and J usage is TRBJ2-1; 7 bases are a match to TRBD2. This CDR3 region has 15 residues. The V gene end was trimmed by 7 bases and the J gene end by 6 bases; junction bases not matched to a gene: 12. CDR1 is MDHEN, CDR2 SYDVKM, per germline. Combining the CDR3 with reference TRBV28 and TRBJ2-1 gives the whole variable domain DVKVTQSSRYLVKRTGEKVFLECVQDMDHENMFWYRQDPGLGLRLIYFSYDVKMKEKGDIPEGYSVSREKKERFSLILESASTNQTSMYLCASTEAGPYSNEQFFGPGTRLTVL.